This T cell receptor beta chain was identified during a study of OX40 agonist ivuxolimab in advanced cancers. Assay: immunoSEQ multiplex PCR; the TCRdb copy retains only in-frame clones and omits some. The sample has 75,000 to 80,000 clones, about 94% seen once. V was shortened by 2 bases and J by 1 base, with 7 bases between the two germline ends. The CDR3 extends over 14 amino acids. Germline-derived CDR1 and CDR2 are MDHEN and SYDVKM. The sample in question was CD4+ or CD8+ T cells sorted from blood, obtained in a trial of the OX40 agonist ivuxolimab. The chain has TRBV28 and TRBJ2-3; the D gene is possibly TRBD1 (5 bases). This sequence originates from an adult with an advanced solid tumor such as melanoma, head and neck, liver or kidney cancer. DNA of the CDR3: TGTGCCAGCAGTTTAGGGGCAGGCACAGATACGCAGTATTTT. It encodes CASSLGAGTDTQYF.